This T cell receptor beta chain was found in a study of glioma-infiltrating T cells after dendritic cell vaccination. About the research overall: Dendritic cell vaccination trial patients had either newly diagnosed or recurrent glioblastoma.

Study-wide findings and caveats: Longer survival after dendritic cell vaccination followed higher pretreatment TIL content.

Concerning this clone itself: Its matching antigen is unknown.

Germline CDR1 reads MDHEN; CDR2 reads SYDVKM. V was clipped by 10 bases and J by 3 bases, with 16 bases between them. CDR3 size: 13 residues. Amplification used 60 V beta primers and 13 J beta primers. Profiled with immunoSEQ multiplex PCR; TCRdb holds only in-frame clones, not every one. The repertoire holds 75,000 to 100,000 clones, 70% to 80% seen once, with around 5.4% in the top ten. This clonotype was obtained from a human donor with glioblastoma. Sequences were derived from blood, sampled before dendritic cell vaccination. The J gene is TRBJ2-7, the V gene TRBV28, with a tentative D call TRBD2 (5 bases). CDR3 DNA sequence: TGTGCCATCGGACGGGGTAGTAACTACGAGCAGTACTTC. Translation gives CAIGRGSNYEQYF. Combining the CDR3 with reference TRBV28 and TRBJ2-7 gives the whole variable domain DVKVTQSSRYLVKRTGEKVFLECVQDMDHENMFWYRQDPGLGLRLIYFSYDVKMKEKGDIPEGYSVSREKKERFSLILESASTNQTSMYLCAIGRGSNYEQYFGPGTRLTVT.